The present T cell receptor (beta chain) was sequenced within a study of shared clonotypes between healthy human individuals (dated by TCRdb to the early 2020s). In terms of the full investigation: Two women and three men aged 18 to 49 years were included in the cohort. Different laboratories and diverse techniques were used to prepare libraries and sequence TCR repertoires, to increase sequencing depth and limit assay-specific biases. Per donor, leukapheresis produced somewhere between about 0.9 and 9.5 billion PBMCs. For each donor, CD4 naive and CD4 memory were each given three plates, CD8 naive was given two plates, and CD8 memory was given one plate. Blood TCR repertoires of a handful of healthy adults were deeply sequenced to estimate repertoire size and the extent of clonotype sharing between individuals.

The V end gives up 2 bases and the J end 6 bases, leaving 3 bases in the junction not matched to a gene. The CDR3 covers 15 residues, taking in both the cysteine and the phenylalanine. Solely the CDR3 DNA is kept, with 45 bases framed from the first base. The germline V gene encodes CDR1 SGHDN and CDR2 FVKESK. The investigation overall reported the following: Around 5% of naive CD4, around 4% of naive CD8, roughly 2.4% of memory CD4, and more than 0.35% of memory CD8 clonotypes were shared across a few donors. Sampling was restricted to blood, and TCR repertoires in tissue are likely to differ from TCR repertoires in blood. Higher generation probabilities were observed for clonotypes shared by all four sorted-subset donors than for non-shared clonotypes. The genetic and exposure-history diversity represented was limited by the small number of donors. Based on pairwise subsampling, the degree of clonotype sharing among donors was expected to be affected by sequencing depth. Larger estimated clonotype richness was generally found for naive subsets than for memory subsets. Even with the large sequencing depth, rarefaction of the sorted-subset datasets indicated that sequencing was incomplete.

Using the deep immunoSEQ assay, TCR CDR3 regions were amplified from genomic DNA by multiplex PCR. For each cell subset, the extracted genomic DNA was distributed evenly across all wells of several immunoSEQ 96-well plates, and each plate served as one replicate. For sorted subsets, around 0.2 ug genomic DNA, equal to some 28,000 T cell genomes, was loaded into each replicate PCR. Purified libraries were quantified with a Qubit 3.0 fluorometer, sized on a Bioanalyzer 2100, and re-quantified with the KAPA Library Quantification kit. A separate single-read 150-cycle Illumina NextSeq 550 flow cell was used to sequence each immunoSEQ 96-well plate. Concerning the study's data processing: Because the immunoSEQ output included only junctional sequences and no quality scores, the filtering could not be the same as the filtering used for full-length reads. To assign V/J genes and CDR3, sequences were annotated against IMGT germline references using PyIR, a Python wrapper for IgBLAST v1.9. Reads were removed for weak V/J assignments (E-value above 1e-6), missing CDR3, stop codons, out-of-frame junctions, or ambiguous translated residues. A V3J clonotype was defined by an identical inferred V gene, J gene, and CDR3 amino acid sequence. Percentage overlap between repertoires was calculated by dividing the number of shared unique clonotypes by the size of the smaller repertoire. Three approaches were used to assess repertoire richness: RTK rarefaction, the Chao1 estimator, and Recon v2.1 estimates of unobserved clonotypes. Generation probabilities were computed with OLGA for all TCRbeta clonotypes obtained by the gDNA method from a few donors. The table comes from immuneACCESS by way of TCRdb, which keeps in-frame sequences with V and J called. Part of the clones is missing from these tables; in studies checked, under half for an unresolved V gene and the rest for unknown reasons. V and J calls and clone size are copied from that table; D and trimming were computed from the DNA. This sample has over 700,000 clones in its table, and around 70% of those were observed once. Jointly, the top ten make up approximately 1.7% of the sample.

The donors were healthy, HIV-negative adults with no recently reported acute infections or vaccinations. All donors were Caucasian adults living in Nashville, Tennessee, USA. CD4+ T cells were enriched by magnetic negative selection, after which naive cells were positively selected on CD45RA and the negative fraction was taken as the memory subset. Blood was obtained by leukapheresis, after which PBMCs were separated by Ficoll-Histopaque density gradient centrifugation and cryopreserved in liquid nitrogen vapor phase. Analytical flow cytometry was used to check the purity and quantity of each magnetically sorted T cell population. Each sorted fraction had its genomic DNA isolated and then quantified by UV absorbance on a Nanodrop 2000c. This clone was observed once. Its antigen is unknown. No much larger clone exists at a distance of one base, and base qualities are not known.

The TCR was taken from a young woman in good health. The rearrangement joined TRBV14 to TRBJ2-2, with TRBD2 identical over 10 junction bases. Sequencing was done on a sample of memory CD4+ T cells sorted from blood. This sample's cell subset or site label indicates: CD45RA-negative fraction. The nucleotides are TGTGCCAGCAGCCAAATAGCGGGAGGCCCCGGGGAGCTGTTTTTT. Its translation reads: CASSQIAGGPGELFF.